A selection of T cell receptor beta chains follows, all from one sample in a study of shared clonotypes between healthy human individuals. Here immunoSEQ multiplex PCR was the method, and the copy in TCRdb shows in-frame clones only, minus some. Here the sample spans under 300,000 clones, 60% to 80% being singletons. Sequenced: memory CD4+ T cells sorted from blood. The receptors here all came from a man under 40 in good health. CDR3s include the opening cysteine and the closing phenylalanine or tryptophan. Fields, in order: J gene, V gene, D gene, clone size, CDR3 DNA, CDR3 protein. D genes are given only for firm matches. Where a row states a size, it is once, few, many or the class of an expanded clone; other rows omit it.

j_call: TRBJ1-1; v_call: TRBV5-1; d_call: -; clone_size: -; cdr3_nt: TGCGCCAGCAGCTTGGCTCAGGGGAACACTGAAGCTTTCTTT; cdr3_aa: CASSLAQGNTEAFF
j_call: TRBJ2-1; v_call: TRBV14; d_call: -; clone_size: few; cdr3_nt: TGTGCCAGCAGCCAAGATCTGGGAAACAATGAGCAGTTCTTC; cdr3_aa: CASSQDLGNNEQFF
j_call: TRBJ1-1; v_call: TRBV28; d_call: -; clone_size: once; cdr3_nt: TGTGCCAGCAACAGGGCGGCGAACACTGAAGCTTTCTTT; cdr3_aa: CASNRAANTEAFF
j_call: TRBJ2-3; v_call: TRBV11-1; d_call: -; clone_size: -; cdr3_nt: TGTGCCAGCAGCTTAGACAGGGCTTACACAGATACGCAGTATTTT; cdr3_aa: CASSLDRAYTDTQYF
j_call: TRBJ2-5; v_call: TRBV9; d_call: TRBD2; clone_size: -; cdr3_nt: TGTGCCAGCAGCGTAGCGGGAGGCGGGGTGGAGACCCAGTACTTC; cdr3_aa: CASSVAGGGVETQYF
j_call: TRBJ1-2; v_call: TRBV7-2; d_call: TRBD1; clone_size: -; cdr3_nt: TGTGCCAGCAGCCTGAGGACAGGCTATGGCTACACCTTC; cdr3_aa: CASSLRTGYGYTF
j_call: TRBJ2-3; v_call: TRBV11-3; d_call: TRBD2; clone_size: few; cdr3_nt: TGTGCCAGCAGCTTAGCGGGTAGCGGGACAACCACAGATACGCAGTATTTT; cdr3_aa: CASSLAGSGTTTDTQYF
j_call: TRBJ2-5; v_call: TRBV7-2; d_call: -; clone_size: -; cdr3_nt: TGTGCCAGCAGCTTAGAGCGTTGGAGACAGGGAGGGACCCAGTACTTC; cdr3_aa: CASSLERWRQGGTQYF
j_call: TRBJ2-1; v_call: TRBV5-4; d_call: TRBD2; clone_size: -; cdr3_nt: TGTGCCAGCAGCTTGGACGTCTTAGCGGGAGGGAATGAGCAGTTCTTC; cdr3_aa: CASSLDVLAGGNEQFF
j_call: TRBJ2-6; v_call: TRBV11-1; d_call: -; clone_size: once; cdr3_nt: TGTGCCAGCAGCCGGGACATCTCTGGGGCCAACGTCCTGACTTTC; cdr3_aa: CASSRDISGANVLTF